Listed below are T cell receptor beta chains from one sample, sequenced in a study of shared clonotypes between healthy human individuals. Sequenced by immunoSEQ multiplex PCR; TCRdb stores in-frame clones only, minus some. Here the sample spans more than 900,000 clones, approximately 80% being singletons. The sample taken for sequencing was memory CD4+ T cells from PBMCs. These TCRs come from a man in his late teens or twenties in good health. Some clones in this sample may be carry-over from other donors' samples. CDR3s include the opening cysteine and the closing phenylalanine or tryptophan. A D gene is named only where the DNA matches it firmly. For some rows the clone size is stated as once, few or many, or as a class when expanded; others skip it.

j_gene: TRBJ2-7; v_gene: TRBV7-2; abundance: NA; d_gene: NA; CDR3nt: TGTGCCAGCAGCTTAGGGACCACCTACGAGCAGTACTTC; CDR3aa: CASSLGTTYEQYF
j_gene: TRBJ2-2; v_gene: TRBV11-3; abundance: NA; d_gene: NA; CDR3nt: TGTGCCAGCAGCCCTCACTCGGCCGGGGAGCTGTTTTTT; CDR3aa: CASSPHSAGELFF
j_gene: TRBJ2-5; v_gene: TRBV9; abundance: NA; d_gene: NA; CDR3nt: TGTGCCAGCAGCGTAGCAGCCGGAGTCGGGGAGACCCAGTACTTC; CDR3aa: CASSVAAGVGETQYF
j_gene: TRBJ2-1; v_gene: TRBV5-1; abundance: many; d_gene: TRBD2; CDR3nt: TGCGCCAGCAGCTTGTTACTAGCGGGAGTGGATGAGCAGTTCTTC; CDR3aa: CASSLLLAGVDEQFF
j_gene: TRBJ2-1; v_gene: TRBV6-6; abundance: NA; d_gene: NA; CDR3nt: TGTGCCAGCAGCCCCCCGAGCTCCTACAATGAGCAGTTCTTC; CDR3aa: CASSPPSSYNEQFF
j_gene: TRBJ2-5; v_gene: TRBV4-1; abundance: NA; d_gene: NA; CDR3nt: TGCGCCAGCAGCCAAACCCAGGGTGACCAAGAGACCCAGTACTTC; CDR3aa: CASSQTQGDQETQYF
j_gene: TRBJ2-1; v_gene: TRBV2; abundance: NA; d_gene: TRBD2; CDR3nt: TGTGCCAGCAGTGAAGCGGTAGCGGGAGCCGAGTTCTTC; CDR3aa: CASSEAVAGAEFF
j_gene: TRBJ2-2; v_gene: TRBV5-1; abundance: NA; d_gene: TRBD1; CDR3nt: TGCGCCACCAGACAGGGGGCGGACGGGGAGCTGTTTTTT; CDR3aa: CATRQGADGELFF
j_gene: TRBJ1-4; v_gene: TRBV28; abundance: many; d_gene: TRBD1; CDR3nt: TGTGCCAGCAGTTTGCGACAGGGGGCAGGGGAAAAACTGTTTTTT; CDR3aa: CASSLRQGAGEKLFF
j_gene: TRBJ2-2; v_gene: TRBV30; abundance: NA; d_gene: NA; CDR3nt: TGTGCCTGGAGTGTAATAAGCTTCGCCGGGGAGCTGTTTTTT; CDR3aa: CAWSVISFAGELFF
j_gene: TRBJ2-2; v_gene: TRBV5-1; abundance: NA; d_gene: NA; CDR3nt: TGCGCCAGCAGCCACAGGGAAACCGGGGAGCTGTTTTTT; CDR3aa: CASSHRETGELFF
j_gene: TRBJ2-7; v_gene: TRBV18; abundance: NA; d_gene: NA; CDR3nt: TGTGCCAGCTCACCCGCAGTGAATGGTGGCTACGAGCAGTACTTC; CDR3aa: CASSPAVNGGYEQYF
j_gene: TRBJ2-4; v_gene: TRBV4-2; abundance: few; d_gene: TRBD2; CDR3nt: TGTGCCAGCAGCCAGCTAGCGGGAGCGGAGTTCGTTGAAAACATTCAGTACTTC; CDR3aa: CASSQLAGAEFVENIQYF
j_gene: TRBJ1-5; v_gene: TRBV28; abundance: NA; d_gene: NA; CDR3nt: TGTGCCAGCAGTCCCTACCGGGAATATAGCAATCAGCCCCAGCATTTT; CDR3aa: CASSPYREYSNQPQHF
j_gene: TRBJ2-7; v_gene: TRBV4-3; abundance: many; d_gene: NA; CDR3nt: TGCGCCAGCAGCCAAGAGAGCGGCGAGTACTACGAGCAGTACTTC; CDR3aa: CASSQESGEYYEQYF